This entry features one T cell receptor beta chain sequence. This specimen belongs to a study of blood T cell repertoires in COVID-19. Germline V gene sequence: CDR1 SNHLY, CDR2 FYNNEI. V was cut by 6 bases and J by 8 bases, with 10 bases left in between. This CDR3 is 12 amino acids long. TCRdb keeps only in-frame clones here, not all; method: immunoSEQ multiplex PCR. Seen here are a few hundred thousand clones, 87% observed once, and the top ten hold approximately 5.4%. The V call is TRBV2, the J call TRBJ1-4; TRBD1 is a possible D gene (5 bases). This clonotype was obtained from a woman in her 30s who had recovered from COVID-19. The specimen sequenced was PBMCs or T cells enriched from blood (not recorded which). This chain's CDR3 is CASRGGVEKLFF. As DNA, the CDR3 is TGTGCCAGCAGGGGGGGGGTGGAAAAACTGTTTTTT. The entire variable domain, with the rest obtained from reference TRBV2 and TRBJ1-4, is as follows: EPEVTQTPSHQVTQMGQEVILRCVPISNHLYFYWYRQILGQKVEFLVSFYNNEISEKSEIFDDQFSVERPDGSNFTLKIRSTKLEDSAMYFCASRGGVEKLFFGSGTQLSVL.